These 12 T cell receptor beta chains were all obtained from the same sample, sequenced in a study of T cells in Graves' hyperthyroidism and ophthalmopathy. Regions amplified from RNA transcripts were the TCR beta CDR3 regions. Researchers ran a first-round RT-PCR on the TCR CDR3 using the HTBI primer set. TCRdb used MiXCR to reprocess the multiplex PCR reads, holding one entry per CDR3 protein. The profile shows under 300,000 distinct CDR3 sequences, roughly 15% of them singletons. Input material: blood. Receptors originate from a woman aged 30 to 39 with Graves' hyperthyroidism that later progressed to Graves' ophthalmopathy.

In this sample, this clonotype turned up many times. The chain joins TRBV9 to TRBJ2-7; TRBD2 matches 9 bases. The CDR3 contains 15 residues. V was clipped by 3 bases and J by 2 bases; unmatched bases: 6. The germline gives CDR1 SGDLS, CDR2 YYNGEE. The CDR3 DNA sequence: TGTGCCAGCAGCGCCTTAGCGGGAGCGGCCTACGAGCAGTACTTC. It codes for CASSALAGAAYEQYF.

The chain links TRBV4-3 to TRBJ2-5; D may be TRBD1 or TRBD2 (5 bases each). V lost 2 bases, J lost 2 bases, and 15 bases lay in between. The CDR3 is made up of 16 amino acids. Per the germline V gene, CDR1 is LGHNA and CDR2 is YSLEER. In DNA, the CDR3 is TGCGCCAGCAGCCAACGGGGCCCTCAGGTGCAAGAGACCCAGTACTTC. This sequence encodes CASSQRGPQVQETQYF.

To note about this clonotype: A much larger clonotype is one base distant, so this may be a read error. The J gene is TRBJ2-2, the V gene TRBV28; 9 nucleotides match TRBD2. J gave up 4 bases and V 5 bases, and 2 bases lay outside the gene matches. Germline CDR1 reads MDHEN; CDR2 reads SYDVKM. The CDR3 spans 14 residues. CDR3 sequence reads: CASSPGLATGELFF. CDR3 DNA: TGTGCCAGCAGTCCGGGACTAGCCACCGGGGAGCTGTTTTTT. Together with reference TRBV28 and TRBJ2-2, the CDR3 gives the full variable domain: DVKVTQSSRYLVKRTGEKVFLECVQDMDHENMFWYRQDPGLGLRLIYFSYDVKMKEKGDIPEGYSVSREKKERFSLILESASTNQTSMYLCASSPGLATGELFFGEGSRLTVL.

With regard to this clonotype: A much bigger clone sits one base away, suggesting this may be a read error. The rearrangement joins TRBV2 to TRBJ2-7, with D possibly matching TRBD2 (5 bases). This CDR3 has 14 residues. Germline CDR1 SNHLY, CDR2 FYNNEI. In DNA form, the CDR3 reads TGTGCCAGCAGGGAAGTTAGGACTCACTACGAGCAGTACTTC. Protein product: CASREVRTHYEQYF. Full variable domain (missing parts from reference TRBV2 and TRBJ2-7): EPEVTQTPSHQVTQMGQEVILRCVPISNHLYFYWYRQILGQKVEFLVSFYNNEISEKSEIFDDQFSVERPDGSNFTLKIRSTKLEDSAMYFCASREVRTHYEQYFGPGTRLTVT.

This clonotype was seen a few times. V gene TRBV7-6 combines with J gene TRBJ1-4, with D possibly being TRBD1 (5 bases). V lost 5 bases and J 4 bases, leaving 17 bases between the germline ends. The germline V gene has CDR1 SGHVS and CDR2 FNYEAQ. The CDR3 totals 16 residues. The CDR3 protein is CASSLGTGVYNEKLFF. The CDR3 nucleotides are TGTGCCAGCAGCCTAGGAACAGGAGTGTATAATGAAAAACTGTTTTTT.

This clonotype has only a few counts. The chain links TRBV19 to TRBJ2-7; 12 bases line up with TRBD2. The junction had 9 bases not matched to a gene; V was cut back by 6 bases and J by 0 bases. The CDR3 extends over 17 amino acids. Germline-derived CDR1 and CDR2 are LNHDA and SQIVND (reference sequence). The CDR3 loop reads CASSTLQLAGGSYEQYF. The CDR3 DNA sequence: TGTGCCAGTAGCACACTTCAACTAGCGGGAGGCTCCTACGAGCAGTACTTC.

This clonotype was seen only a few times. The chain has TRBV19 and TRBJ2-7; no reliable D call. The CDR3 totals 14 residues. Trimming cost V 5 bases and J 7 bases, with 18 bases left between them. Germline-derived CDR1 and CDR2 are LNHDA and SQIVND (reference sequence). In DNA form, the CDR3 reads TGTGCCAGTAGTTTGAAGTTAGGGATATTGGAGCAGTACTTC. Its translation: CASSLKLGILEQYF.

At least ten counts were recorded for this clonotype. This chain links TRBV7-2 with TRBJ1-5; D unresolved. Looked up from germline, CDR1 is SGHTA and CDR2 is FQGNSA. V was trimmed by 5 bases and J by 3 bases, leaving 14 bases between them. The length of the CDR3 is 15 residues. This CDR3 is CASSLFLQYNQPQHF. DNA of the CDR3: TGTGCCAGCAGCCTCTTTCTACAGTACAATCAGCCCCAGCATTTT. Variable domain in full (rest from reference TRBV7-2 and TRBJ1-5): GAGVSQSPSNKVTEKGKDVELRCDPISGHTALYWYRQSLGQGLEFLIYFQGNSAPDKSGLPSDRFSAERTGGSVSTLTIQRTQQEDSAVYLCASSLFLQYNQPQHFGDGTRLSIL.

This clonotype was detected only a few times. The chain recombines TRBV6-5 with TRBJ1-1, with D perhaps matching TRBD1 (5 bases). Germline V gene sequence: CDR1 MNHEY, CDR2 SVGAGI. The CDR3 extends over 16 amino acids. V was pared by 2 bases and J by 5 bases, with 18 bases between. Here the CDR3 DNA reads TGTGCCAGCAGTTACGGGGGAACAACCCGGGGAACTGAAGCTTTCTTT. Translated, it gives CASSYGGTTRGTEAFF.

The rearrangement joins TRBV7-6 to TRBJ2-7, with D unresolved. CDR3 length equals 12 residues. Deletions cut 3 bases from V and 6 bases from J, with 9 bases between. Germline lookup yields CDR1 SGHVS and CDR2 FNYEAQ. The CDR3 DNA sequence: TGTGCCAGCAGCTTGAGGCCTTTCGAGCAGTACTTC. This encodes CASSLRPFEQYF.

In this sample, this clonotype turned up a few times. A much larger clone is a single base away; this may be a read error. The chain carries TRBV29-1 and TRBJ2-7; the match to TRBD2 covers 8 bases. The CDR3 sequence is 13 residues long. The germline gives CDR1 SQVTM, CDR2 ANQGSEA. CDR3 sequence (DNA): TGCAGCGTTGACGGGGGGGGGACCTACGAGCATTACTTC. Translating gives CSVDGGGTYEHYF.

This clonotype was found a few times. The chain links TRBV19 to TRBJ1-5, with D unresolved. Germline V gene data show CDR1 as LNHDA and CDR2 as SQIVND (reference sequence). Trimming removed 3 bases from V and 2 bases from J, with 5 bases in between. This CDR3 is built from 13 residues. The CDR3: CASSMEGNQPQHF. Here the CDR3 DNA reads TGTGCCAGTAGTATGGAGGGCAATCAGCCCCAGCATTTT. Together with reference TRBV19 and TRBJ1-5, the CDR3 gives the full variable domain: DGGITQSPKYLFRKEGQNVTLSCEQNLNHDAMYWYRQDPGQGLRLIYYSQIVNDFQKGDIAEGYSVSREKKESFPLTVTSAQKNPTAFYLCASSMEGNQPQHFGDGTRLSIL.